This T cell receptor beta chain derives from a study of blood T cell repertoires in COVID-19. In the study overall: From T cells, B-cell-depleted T cells, or PBMCs came the material, which was cDNA or gDNA.

Original processing notes: From reference gene primer amplification, estimates of nucleated cell counts were derived. Libraries were prepared by immunoSEQ multiplex PCR; TCRdb keeps only in-frame clonotypes and omits some of them. The DNA gave D and trimming, while V, J and clone size come from that table. The repertoire has 160,000 or so clones, about 83% of them found once; the top ten carry about 1.6%. Germline V lookup: CDR1 LGHDT, CDR2 YNNKEL (reference sequence). The J segment lost 8 bases and the V segment lost 2 bases, leaving 5 bases of the junction unmatched. This CDR3 contains 16 residues.

The V call is TRBV3-1 (or the pseudogene TRBV3-2), the J call TRBJ2-1; the match to TRBD2 covers 14 bases. The specimen sequenced was peripheral blood. This clonotype originated in a human donor in a cohort sampled during active COVID-19. The CDR3 loop is CASSQRLAGGLDEQFF. In DNA, the CDR3 is TGTGCCAGCAGCCAAAGACTAGCGGGGGGGCTCGATGAGCAGTTCTTC.